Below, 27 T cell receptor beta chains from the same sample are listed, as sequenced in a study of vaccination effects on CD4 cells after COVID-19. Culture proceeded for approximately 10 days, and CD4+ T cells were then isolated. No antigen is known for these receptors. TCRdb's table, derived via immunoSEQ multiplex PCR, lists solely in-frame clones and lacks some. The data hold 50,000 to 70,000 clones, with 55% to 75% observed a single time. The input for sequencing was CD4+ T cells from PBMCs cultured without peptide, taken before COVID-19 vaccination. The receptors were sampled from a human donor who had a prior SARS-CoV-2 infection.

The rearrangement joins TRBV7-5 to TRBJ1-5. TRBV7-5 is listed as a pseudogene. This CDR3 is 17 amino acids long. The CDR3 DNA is TGTGCCAGAACCAACCCCGGGGGGCGCGGGAACAATCAGCCCCAGCATTTT. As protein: CARTNPGGRGNNQPQHF.

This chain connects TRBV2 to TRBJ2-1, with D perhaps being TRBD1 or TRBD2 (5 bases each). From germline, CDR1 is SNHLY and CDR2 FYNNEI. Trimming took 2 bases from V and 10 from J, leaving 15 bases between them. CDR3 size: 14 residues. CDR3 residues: CASSESVEAGEQFF. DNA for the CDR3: TGTGCCAGCAGTGAATCCGTGGAGGCAGGGGAGCAGTTCTTC.

The DNA of the CDR3 is TGCGCCAGCAGCTGGCGGGTCAATCCGGGGAGCTCCTACGAGCAGTACTTC. It is translated as CASSWRVNPGSSYEQYF. V and J are TRBV5-1 and TRBJ2-7, with a weak D call TRBD2 (5 bases). The CDR3 has 17 residues. V was pared by 3 bases and J by 0 bases, with 19 bases between. Germline-derived CDR1 and CDR2 are SGHRS and YFSETQ. The complete variable domain, with remaining parts taken from reference TRBV5-1 and TRBJ2-7, reads KAGVTQTPRYLIKTRGQQVTLSCSPISGHRSVSWYQQTPGQGLQFLFEYFSETQRNKGNFPGRFSGRQFSNSRSEMNVSTLELGDSALYLCASSWRVNPGSSYEQYFGPGTRLTVT.

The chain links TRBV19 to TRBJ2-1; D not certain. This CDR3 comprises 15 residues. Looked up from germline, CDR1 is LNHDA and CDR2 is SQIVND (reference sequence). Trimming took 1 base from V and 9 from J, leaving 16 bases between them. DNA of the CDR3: TGTGCCAGTAGTATAGGCTTAGGACCATCGGGTGAGCAGTTCTTC. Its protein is CASSIGLGPSGEQFF.

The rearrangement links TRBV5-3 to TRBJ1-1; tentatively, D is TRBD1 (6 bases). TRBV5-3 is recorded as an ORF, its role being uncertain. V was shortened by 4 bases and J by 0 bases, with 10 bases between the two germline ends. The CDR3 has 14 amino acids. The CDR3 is CARSRDTLNTEAFF. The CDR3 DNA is TGTGCCAGAAGCCGGGACACCCTGAACACTGAAGCTTTCTTT.

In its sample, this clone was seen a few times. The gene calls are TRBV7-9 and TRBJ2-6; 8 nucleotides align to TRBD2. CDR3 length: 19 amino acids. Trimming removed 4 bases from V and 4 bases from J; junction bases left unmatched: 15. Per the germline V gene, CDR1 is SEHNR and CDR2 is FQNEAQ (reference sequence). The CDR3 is CASSSTYGQREHGANVLTF. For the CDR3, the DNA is TGTGCCAGCAGCTCAACGTACGGGCAGCGGGAGCACGGGGCCAACGTCCTGACTTTC.

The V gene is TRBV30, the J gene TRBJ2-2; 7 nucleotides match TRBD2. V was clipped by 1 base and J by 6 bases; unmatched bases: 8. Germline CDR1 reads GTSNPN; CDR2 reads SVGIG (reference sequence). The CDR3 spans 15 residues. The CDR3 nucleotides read TGTGCCTGGAGTGGAAGCGGGGTGGTCGCCGGGGAGCTGTTTTTT. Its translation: CAWSGSGVVAGELFF.

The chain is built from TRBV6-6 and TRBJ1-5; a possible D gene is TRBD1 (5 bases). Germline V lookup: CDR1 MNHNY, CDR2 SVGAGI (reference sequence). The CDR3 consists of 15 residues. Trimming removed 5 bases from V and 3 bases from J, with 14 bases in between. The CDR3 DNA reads TGTGCCAGCAGTGACCCAGGGCGAAACAATCAGCCCCAGCATTTT. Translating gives CASSDPGRNNQPQHF.

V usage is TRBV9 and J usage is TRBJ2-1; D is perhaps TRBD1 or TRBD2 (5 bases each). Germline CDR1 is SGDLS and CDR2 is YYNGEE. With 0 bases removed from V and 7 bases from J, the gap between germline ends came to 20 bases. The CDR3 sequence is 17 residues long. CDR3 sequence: CASSVGRGAASINEQFF. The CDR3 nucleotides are TGTGCCAGCAGCGTAGGAAGGGGAGCAGCGTCCATAAATGAGCAGTTCTTC. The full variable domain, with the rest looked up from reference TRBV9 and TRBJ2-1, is DSGVTQTPKHLITATGQRVTLRCSPRSGDLSVYWYQQSLDQGLQFLIQYYNGEERAKGNILERFSAQQFPDLHSELNLSSLELGDSALYFCASSVGRGAASINEQFFGPGTRLTVL.

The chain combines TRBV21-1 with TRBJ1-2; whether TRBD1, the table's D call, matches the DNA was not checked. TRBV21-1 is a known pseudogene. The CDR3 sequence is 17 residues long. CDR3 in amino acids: CASSSPSPGQGCSGYTF. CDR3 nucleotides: TGTGCCAGCAGCAGCCCCTCCCCGGGACAGGGTTGCTCTGGCTACACCTTC.

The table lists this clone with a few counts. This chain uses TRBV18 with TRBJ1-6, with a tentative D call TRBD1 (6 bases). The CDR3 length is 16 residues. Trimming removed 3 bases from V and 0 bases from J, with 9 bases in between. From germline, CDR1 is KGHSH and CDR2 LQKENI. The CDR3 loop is CASSPTGSSYNSPLHF. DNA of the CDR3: TGTGCCAGCTCACCTACAGGGAGCTCCTATAATTCACCCCTCCACTTT.

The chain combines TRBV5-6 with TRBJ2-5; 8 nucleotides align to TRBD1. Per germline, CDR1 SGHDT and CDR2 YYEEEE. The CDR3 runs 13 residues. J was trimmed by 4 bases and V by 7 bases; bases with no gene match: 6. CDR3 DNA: TGTGCCAGCTTGCGGACAGGGATAGAGACCCAGTACTTC. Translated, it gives CASLRTGIETQYF.

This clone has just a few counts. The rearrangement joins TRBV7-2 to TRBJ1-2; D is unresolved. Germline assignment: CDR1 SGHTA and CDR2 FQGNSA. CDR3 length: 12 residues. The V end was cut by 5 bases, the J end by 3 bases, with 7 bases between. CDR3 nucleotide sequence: TGTGCCAGCAGCATTTCGTACTATGGCTACACCTTC. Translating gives CASSISYYGYTF.

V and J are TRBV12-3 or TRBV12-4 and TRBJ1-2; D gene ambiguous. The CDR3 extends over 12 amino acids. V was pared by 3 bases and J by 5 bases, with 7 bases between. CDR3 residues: CASSFYGYGYTF. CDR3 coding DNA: TGTGCCAGCAGTTTCTATGGTTATGGCTACACCTTC.

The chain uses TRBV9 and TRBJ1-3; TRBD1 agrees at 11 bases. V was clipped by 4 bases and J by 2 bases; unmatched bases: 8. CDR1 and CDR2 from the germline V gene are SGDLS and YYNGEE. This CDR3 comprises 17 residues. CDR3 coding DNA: TGTGCCAGCAGCTCTAGCCCGGGACAGGGGGCTGGAAACACCATATATTTT. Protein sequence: CASSSSPGQGAGNTIYF.

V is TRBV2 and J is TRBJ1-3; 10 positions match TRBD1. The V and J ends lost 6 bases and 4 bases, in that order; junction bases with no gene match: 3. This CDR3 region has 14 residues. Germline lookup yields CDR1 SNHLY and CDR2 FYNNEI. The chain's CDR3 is CASSLTGGGNTIYF. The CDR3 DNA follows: TGTGCCAGCAGCCTGACAGGGGGCGGAAACACCATATATTTT.

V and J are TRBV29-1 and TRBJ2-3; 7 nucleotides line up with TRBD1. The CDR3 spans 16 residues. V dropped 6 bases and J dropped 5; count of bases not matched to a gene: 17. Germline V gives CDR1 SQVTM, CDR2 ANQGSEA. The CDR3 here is CSVVRSGGFIVDTQYF. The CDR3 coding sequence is TGCAGCGTCGTTCGCTCAGGGGGATTCATTGTAGATACGCAGTATTTT.

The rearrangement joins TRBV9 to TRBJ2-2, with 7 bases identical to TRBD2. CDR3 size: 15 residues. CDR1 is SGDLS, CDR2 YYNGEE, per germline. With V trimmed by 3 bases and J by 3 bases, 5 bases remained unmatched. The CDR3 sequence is CASSGGTTHTGELFF. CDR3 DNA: TGTGCCAGCAGCGGAGGGACTACCCACACCGGGGAGCTGTTTTTT.

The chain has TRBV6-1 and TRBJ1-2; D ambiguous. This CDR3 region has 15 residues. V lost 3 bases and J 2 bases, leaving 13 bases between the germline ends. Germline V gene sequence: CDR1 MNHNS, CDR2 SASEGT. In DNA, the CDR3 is TGTGCCAGCAGTGATGGGAAAGGAATAAACTATGGCTACACCTTC. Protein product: CASSDGKGINYGYTF.

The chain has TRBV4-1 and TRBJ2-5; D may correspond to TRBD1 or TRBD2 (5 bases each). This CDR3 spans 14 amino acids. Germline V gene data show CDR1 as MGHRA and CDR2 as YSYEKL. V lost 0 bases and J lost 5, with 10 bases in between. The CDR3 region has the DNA TGCGCCAGCAGCCAAGAGAGGGGCCGGGAGACCCAGTACTTC. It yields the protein CASSQERGRETQYF.

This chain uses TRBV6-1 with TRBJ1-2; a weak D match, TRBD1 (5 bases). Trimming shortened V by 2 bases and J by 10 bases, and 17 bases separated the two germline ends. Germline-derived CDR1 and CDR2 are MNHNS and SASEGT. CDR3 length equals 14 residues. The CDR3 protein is CASSEWVGGSAYTF. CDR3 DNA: TGTGCCAGCAGTGAATGGGTGGGGGGGAGCGCCTACACCTTC.

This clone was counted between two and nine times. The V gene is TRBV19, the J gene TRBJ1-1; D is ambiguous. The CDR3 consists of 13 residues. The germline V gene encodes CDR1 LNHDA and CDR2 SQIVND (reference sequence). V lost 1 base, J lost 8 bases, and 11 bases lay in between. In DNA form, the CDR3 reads TGTGCCAGTAGTATAGGGGTGGCATCCGAAGCTTTCTTT. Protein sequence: CASSIGVASEAFF.

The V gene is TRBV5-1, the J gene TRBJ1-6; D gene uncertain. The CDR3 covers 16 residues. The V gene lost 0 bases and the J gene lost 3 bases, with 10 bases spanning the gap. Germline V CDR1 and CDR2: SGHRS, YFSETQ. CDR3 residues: CASSLGVENYNSPLHF. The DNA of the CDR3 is TGCGCCAGCAGCTTGGGGGTGGAAAACTATAATTCACCCCTCCACTTT.

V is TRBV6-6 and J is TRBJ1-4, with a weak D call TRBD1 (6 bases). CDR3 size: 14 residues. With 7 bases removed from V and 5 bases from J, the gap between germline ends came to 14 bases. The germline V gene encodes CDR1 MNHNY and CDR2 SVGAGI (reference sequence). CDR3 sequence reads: CASTPTGRNEKLFF. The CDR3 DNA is TGTGCCAGCACCCCAACAGGGCGCAATGAAAAACTGTTTTTT.

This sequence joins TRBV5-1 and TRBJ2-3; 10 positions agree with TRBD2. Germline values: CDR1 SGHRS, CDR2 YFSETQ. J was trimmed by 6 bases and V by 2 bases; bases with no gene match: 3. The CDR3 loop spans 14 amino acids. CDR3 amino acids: CASSFTSGADTQYF. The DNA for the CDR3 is TGCGCCAGCAGCTTCACTAGCGGGGCTGATACGCAGTATTTT.

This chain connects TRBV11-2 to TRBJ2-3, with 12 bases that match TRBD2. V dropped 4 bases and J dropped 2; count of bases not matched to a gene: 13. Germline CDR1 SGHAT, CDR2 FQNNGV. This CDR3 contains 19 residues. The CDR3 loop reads CASSYLGLAGMDPTDTQYF. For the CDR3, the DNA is TGTGCCAGCAGCTACCTCGGACTAGCGGGGATGGATCCCACAGATACGCAGTATTTT.

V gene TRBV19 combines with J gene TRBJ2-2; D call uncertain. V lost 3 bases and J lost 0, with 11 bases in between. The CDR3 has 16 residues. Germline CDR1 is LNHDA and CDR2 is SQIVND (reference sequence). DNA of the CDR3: TGTGCCAGTAGTATCTTCGGCGGATCGAACACCGGGGAGCTGTTTTTT. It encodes CASSIFGGSNTGELFF. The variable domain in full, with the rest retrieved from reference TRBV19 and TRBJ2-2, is DGGITQSPKYLFRKEGQNVTLSCEQNLNHDAMYWYRQDPGQGLRLIYYSQIVNDFQKGDIAEGYSVSREKKESFPLTVTSAQKNPTAFYLCASSIFGGSNTGELFFGEGSRLTVL.